A single sample is the source of the 3 T cell receptor beta chains below, sequenced in a study of shared clonotypes between healthy human individuals. The assay was immunoSEQ multiplex PCR, and TCRdb's table has in-frame clones only and misses some. The profile shows approximately 2,000,000 clones, around 92% of them singletons. Sequencing input: naive CD4+ T cells from PBMCs. Subset noted: CD45RA+ positively selected. Receptors originate from a man aged 18 to 29 in good health. Some clones in this sample may be carry-over from other donors' samples.

V is TRBV29-1 and J is TRBJ2-3; a weak D match, TRBD2 (5 bases). The CDR3 covers 14 residues. Germline values: CDR1 SQVTM, CDR2 ANQGSEA. Trimming removed 4 bases from V and 2 bases from J, with 13 bases in between. In DNA form, the CDR3 reads TGCAGCGTTGCAACCAGCGGCTACACAGATACGCAGTATTTT. Its translation is CSVATSGYTDTQYF.

In its sample, this clone was seen once. Other nucleotide sequences from this sample produce the same CDR3. The J gene is TRBJ1-1, the V gene TRBV18, with 7 bases lining up with TRBD1. V was clipped by 3 bases and J by 1 base; unmatched bases: 2. Germline V CDR1 and CDR2: KGHSH, LQKENI. The CDR3 loop spans 14 amino acids. The CDR3, as DNA: TGTGCCAGCTCACCCCAGGGGGGGAACACTGAAGCTTTCTTT. Translating gives CASSPQGGNTEAFF. The full variable domain, with the rest looked up from reference TRBV18 and TRBJ1-1, is NAGVMQNPRHLVRRRGQEARLRCSPMKGHSHVYWYRQLPEEGLKFMVYLQKENIIDESGMPKERFSAEFPKEGPSILRIQQVVRGDSAAYFCASSPQGGNTEAFFGQGTRLTVV.

This chain connects TRBV5-4 to TRBJ2-1; D not resolved. V lost 4 bases and J lost 0, with 11 bases in between. CDR1 and CDR2 (germline): SGHNT, YYREEE (reference sequence). CDR3 length equals 15 residues. CDR3 residues: CASSPNGPSYNEQFF. The CDR3 DNA follows: TGTGCCAGCAGCCCAAATGGGCCCTCCTACAATGAGCAGTTCTTC.